One and the same sample provided the 23 T cell receptor beta chains below, sequenced in a study of beta chain features in type 1 diabetes. Study results and limitations: TCRB CDR3s from Type 1 diabetes patients were moderately but significantly shorter in all four CD4+ subsets.

Since all of the isolated RNA was reverse transcribed, expressed TCRB transcripts were what got sequenced. Data came from immunoSEQ multiplex PCR; TCRdb stores just in-frame clones and leaves some out. Found here are 300,000 to 450,000 clones, about 10% of them singletons; the top ten hold over 0.45%. Their specific antigens are unknown. The specimen was central memory CD4+ T cells from blood. Receptors originate from a man aged 25-40 years with type 1 diabetes.

This clone was picked up many times. V is TRBV7-6 and J is TRBJ1-5; TRBD1 might be the D (6 bases). This CDR3 is built from 12 residues. Trimming shortened V by 6 bases and J by 4 bases, and 7 bases separated the two germline ends. The germline V gene encodes CDR1 SGHVS and CDR2 FNYEAQ. The CDR3 is CASSQGNQPQHF. The CDR3 DNA is TGTGCCAGCAGTCAGGGGAATCAGCCCCAGCATTTT.

This clone turned up a few times. The chain couples TRBV30 to TRBJ2-7; 16 nucleotides agree with TRBD2. CDR3 length: 16 amino acids. Germline V gene sequence: CDR1 GTSNPN, CDR2 SVGIG (reference sequence). Germline trimming cut 8 bases from V and 6 bases from J; bases unmatched to any gene: 13. The CDR3, as DNA: TGTGCCAGCAGTCCCGGGACTAGCGGGAGGGCCGGCGAGCAGTACTTC. Residues: CASSPGTSGRAGEQYF.

The chain couples TRBV14 to TRBJ1-4; 7 positions match TRBD1. The CDR3 runs 14 residues. The trim removed 2 bases at V and 3 bases at J, leaving 0 bases unmatched. Germline V gives CDR1 SGHDN, CDR2 FVKESK. CDR3 residues: CASSQQGANEKLFF. For the CDR3, the DNA is TGTGCCAGCAGCCAACAGGGGGCTAATGAAAAACTGTTTTTT.

The chain uses TRBV28 and TRBJ2-1; either TRBD1 or TRBD2 may fit D (6 bases each). V was clipped by 8 bases and J by 11 bases, with 22 bases between them. The CDR3 is 14 residues long. The germline V gene encodes CDR1 MDHEN and CDR2 SYDVKM. The CDR3 nucleotides are TGTGCCAGCCATACCCCCGGGGGCGCGAATCAGCAGTTCTTC. Translated, it gives CASHTPGGANQQFF. The full variable domain, rest sourced from reference TRBV28 and TRBJ2-1, is DVKVTQSSRYLVKRTGEKVFLECVQDMDHENMFWYRQDPGLGLRLIYFSYDVKMKEKGDIPEGYSVSREKKERFSLILESASTNQTSMYLCASHTPGGANQQFFGPGTRLTVL.

A few counts support this clone. The chain employs TRBV7-2 and TRBJ2-3; D is uncertain. With 2 bases removed from V and 0 bases from J, the gap between germline ends came to 9 bases. CDR3 length: 15 residues. Per the germline V gene, CDR1 is SGHTA and CDR2 is FQGNSA. The CDR3 spells CASSLMGSSTDTQYF. CDR3 nucleotide sequence: TGTGCCAGCAGCTTAATGGGCAGTAGCACAGATACGCAGTATTTT.

Concerning this clone itself: The same CDR3 is also encoded by other DNA sequences in this sample. This chain links TRBV27 with TRBJ1-5, with D hard to call. The CDR3 covers 17 residues. Per the germline V gene, CDR1 is MNHEY and CDR2 is SMNVEV (reference sequence). V lost 1 base to trimming and J lost 0 bases, with 13 bases between them. Here the CDR3 DNA reads TGTGCCAGCAGTTTATACCCCCCGCGAGGTAGCAATCAGCCCCAGCATTTT. Its protein is CASSLYPPRGSNQPQHF.

There are a few counts of this clone. This chain joins TRBV10-3 and TRBJ2-6; 9 bases match TRBD1. The V gene end was trimmed by 5 bases and the J gene end by 0 bases; junction bases not matched to a gene: 5. Germline CDR1 reads ENHRY; CDR2 reads SYGVKD. The CDR3 totals 17 residues. DNA of the CDR3: TGTGCCATCAGTAGGACAGGGGCGACCTCTGGGGCCAACGTCCTGACTTTC. This codes for CAISRTGATSGANVLTF.

At least ten counts were recorded for this clone. The J gene is TRBJ2-1, the V gene TRBV28; D may be TRBD2 (6 bases). Germline V gene lookup returns CDR1 MDHEN and CDR2 SYDVKM. Trimming left V 6 bases short and J 4 bases short, with 16 bases between. This CDR3 spans 15 amino acids. Here the CDR3 reads CASRRGVRLYNEQFF. In nucleotides, the CDR3 is TGTGCCAGCAGGCGGGGTGTGCGGCTTTACAATGAGCAGTTCTTC.

The chain couples TRBV4-3 to TRBJ2-7; D remains unclear. Trimming left V 4 bases short and J 5 bases short, with 15 bases between. The CDR3 is made up of 14 amino acids. Germline V lookup: CDR1 LGHNA, CDR2 YSLEER. The CDR3 bases are TGCGCCAGCAGCCCCCTTAGTTGGGTAAACGAGCAGTACTTC. It yields the protein CASSPLSWVNEQYF.

The chain carries TRBV11-2 and TRBJ2-5; TRBD2 matches at 7 bases. From germline, CDR1 is SGHAT and CDR2 FQNNGV. V dropped 3 bases and J dropped 2; count of bases not matched to a gene: 18. The CDR3 is 19 amino acids. CDR3 DNA: TGTGCCAGCAGCTTTCAAGCCCCTGAGAGGGCTAGCGGACAAGAGACCCAGTACTTC. It encodes CASSFQAPERASGQETQYF.

This clone came up a few times. V usage is TRBV15 and J usage is TRBJ1-1; possible D gene TRBD1, 5 bases. The V end lost 5 bases, the J end lost 4 bases, and 11 bases lay between the germline ends. Germline-derived CDR1 and CDR2 are LNHNV and YYDKDF (reference sequence). This CDR3 has 13 residues. DNA of the CDR3: TGTGCCACCAGCCTCCAGGGAGGCACTGAAGCTTTCTTT. This translates into CATSLQGGTEAFF.

This rearrangement joins TRBV28 to TRBJ2-1; TRBD1 matches 10 bases. The length of the CDR3 is 16 residues. Trimming took 4 bases from V and 3 from J; bases not matched to a gene: 6. Per the germline V gene, CDR1 is MDHEN and CDR2 is SYDVKM. This chain's CDR3 is CASSSPGTGVYNEQFF. For the CDR3, the DNA is TGTGCCAGCAGTTCCCCCGGGACAGGGGTCTACAATGAGCAGTTCTTC.

The J gene is TRBJ2-1, the V gene TRBV11-2; 7 bases agree with TRBD2. Germline V gives CDR1 SGHAT, CDR2 FQNNGV. The CDR3 extends over 15 amino acids. V shed 1 base, J shed 0 bases, and the junction held 0 bases outside the gene matches. CDR3 residues: CASSLGGSSYNEQFF. The DNA for the CDR3 is TGTGCCAGCAGCTTAGGCGGGAGCTCCTACAATGAGCAGTTCTTC. The full variable domain, with the rest looked up from reference TRBV11-2 and TRBJ2-1, is EAGVAQSPRYKIIEKRQSVAFWCNPISGHATLYWYQQILGQGPKLLIQFQNNGVVDDSQLPKDRFSAERLKGVDSTLKIQPAKLEDSAVYLCASSLGGSSYNEQFFGPGTRLTVL.

The chain carries TRBV30 and TRBJ2-7, with a weak D call TRBD1 (5 bases). This CDR3 region has 13 residues. Germline assignment: CDR1 GTSNPN and CDR2 SVGIG (reference sequence). V was cut by 0 bases and J by 4 bases, with 10 bases left in between. CDR3 in DNA: TGTGCCTGGAGTGTACCAGGGTGGTACGAGCAGTACTTC. It codes for CAWSVPGWYEQYF.

This clone was counted a few times. The chain carries TRBV5-1 and TRBJ2-7; TRBD1 is a possible D gene (6 bases). Germline CDR1 and CDR2: SGHRS and YFSETQ. V lost 4 bases to trimming and J lost 3 bases, with 14 bases between them. This CDR3 spans 14 amino acids. The chain's CDR3 is CASSRSDRYYEQYF. CDR3 nucleotide sequence: TGCGCCAGCAGCCGGAGCGACAGGTACTACGAGCAGTACTTC.

At least ten counts were recorded for this clone. This chain uses TRBV28 with TRBJ2-3; possibly TRBD2 for D (7 bases). V was pared by 6 bases and J by 4 bases, with 17 bases between. The CDR3 is made up of 15 amino acids. CDR1 and CDR2 (germline): MDHEN, SYDVKM. The DNA for the CDR3 is TGTGCCAGCAGCCTAGGGGGGGCCAGGGCAGATACGCAGTATTTT. Residues: CASSLGGARADTQYF.

This clone was seen many times. This chain connects TRBV27 to TRBJ1-5; 11 bases map to TRBD1. Unmatched junction bases numbered 7, after V lost 6 bases and J lost 0 bases. Germline CDR1 and CDR2: MNHEY and SMNVEV (reference sequence). CDR3 length equals 17 residues. The CDR3 loop is CASRTRDRGFSNQPQHF. CDR3 in DNA: TGTGCCAGCAGGACCCGGGACAGGGGGTTTAGCAATCAGCCCCAGCATTTT.

V is TRBV7-3 and J is TRBJ1-2; 7 nucleotides line up with TRBD1. V lost 2 bases, J lost 4 bases, and 10 bases stayed unmatched. Germline CDR1 SGHTA, CDR2 FQGTGA. CDR3 length equals 16 residues. DNA for the CDR3: TGTGCCAGCAGCTTAGTGGGCAGGGGGAACCCCTATGGCTACACCTTC. It yields the protein CASSLVGRGNPYGYTF.

A few counts support this clone. The chain combines TRBV28 with TRBJ1-2; 11 nucleotides agree with TRBD1. The CDR3 extends over 15 amino acids. Germline V CDR1 and CDR2: MDHEN, SYDVKM. Germline trimming cut 3 bases from V and 7 bases from J; bases unmatched to any gene: 7. This CDR3 reads CASSLGGQGAAGYTF. For the CDR3, the DNA is TGTGCCAGCAGTTTGGGAGGACAGGGGGCTGCTGGCTACACCTTC.

The rearrangement uses TRBV28 and TRBJ2-5; D remains ambiguous. CDR1 is MDHEN and CDR2 is SYDVKM in the germline V gene. This CDR3 has 13 amino acids. Trimming left V 8 bases short and J 4 bases short, with 14 bases between. DNA of the CDR3: TGTGCCAGCGGAACAATTCAACTAGAGACCCAGTACTTC. This codes for CASGTIQLETQYF.

There are a few counts of this clone. The chain couples TRBV11-2 to TRBJ1-2; possible D gene TRBD1, 5 bases. The germline gives CDR1 SGHAT, CDR2 FQNNGV. Trimming left V 1 base short and J 4 bases short, with 10 bases between. The CDR3 covers 14 residues. In DNA, the CDR3 is TGTGCCAGCAGCTTAGGCGCACAGGCCTATGGCTACACCTTC. Translated: CASSLGAQAYGYTF.

Regarding this clone: Other DNA sequences in this sample translate to the same CDR3. The chain employs TRBV7-7 and TRBJ2-1, with 11 bases fitting TRBD1. CDR1 and CDR2 from the germline V gene are SSHAT and FNYEAQ (reference sequence). The CDR3 sequence is 14 residues long. The V segment lost 5 bases and the J segment 9 bases; nucleotides outside the gene matches: 6. The CDR3 reads CASSLGQGAGEQFF. As DNA, the CDR3 is TGTGCCAGCAGCCTCGGACAGGGGGCCGGTGAGCAGTTCTTC. Looking up the rest from reference TRBV7-7 and TRBJ2-1 gives the full variable domain: GAGVSQSPRYKVTKRGQDVTLRCDPISSHATLYWYQQALGQGPEFLTYFNYEAQPDKSGLPSDRFSAERPEGSISTLTIQRTEQRDSAMYRCASSLGQGAGEQFFGPGTRLTVL.

V usage is TRBV7-2 and J usage is TRBJ1-3; TRBD1 is a possible D gene (5 bases). The CDR3 extends over 16 amino acids. V was pared by 4 bases and J by 0 bases, with 13 bases between. Germline-derived CDR1 and CDR2 are SGHTA and FQGNSA. CDR3: CASSYRRPSSGNTIYF. The DNA for the CDR3 is TGTGCCAGCAGCTACAGGAGACCGAGCTCTGGAAACACCATATATTTT.